The present T cell receptor (beta chain) was sequenced within a study of long-term antiretroviral therapy in people with HIV. Concerning this clone itself: Its antigen remains unknown.

Each donor had at least one pre-ART and at least two post-ART PBMC samples. Study-level points and caveats: Controls showed broader CDR3 length ranges than did the HIV repertoires. Clonotypes expanded prior to ART showed repertoire dominance at all sampled time points. Transplant-donor-level diversity was not reached after ART, though diversity increased.

The libraries were made with immunoSEQ v3.0 at survey level. The data were produced by immunoSEQ multiplex PCR, yet TCRdb's version contains in-frame clones alone and is incomplete. The repertoire includes some 15,000 clones, roughly 84% of them detected once, and less than 9.5% sits in the top ten. V dropped 5 bases and J dropped 2; count of bases not matched to a gene: 10. The V gene's germline CDR1 is SGHRS and CDR2 YFSETQ. This CDR3 comprises 16 residues. This receptor was taken from a young man with HIV. This sample comprised unsorted PBMCs, obtained 0.4 years after starting antiretroviral therapy. The chain employs TRBV5-1 and TRBJ2-3; 8 nucleotides match TRBD1. The CDR3 here is CASSYSGTGATDTQYF. The CDR3 DNA reads TGCGCCAGCAGTTACTCCGGGACAGGAGCCACAGATACGCAGTATTTT. The full variable domain, rest sourced from reference TRBV5-1 and TRBJ2-3, is KAGVTQTPRYLIKTRGQQVTLSCSPISGHRSVSWYQQTPGQGLQFLFEYFSETQRNKGNFPGRFSGRQFSNSRSEMNVSTLELGDSALYLCASSYSGTGATDTQYFGPGTRLTVL.